Below are 6 T cell receptor beta chains sequenced from a single sample in a study of T cells in women clearing cervical HPV infection. The protocol was immunoSEQ multiplex PCR, while the TCRdb copy is restricted to in-frame clones and leaves out a portion. In all, the sample yields some 23,000 clones. The sequenced sample was blood buffy coat. These receptors came from a woman between 18 and 70 years old with a cervical HPV16 infection that either progressed to CIN3+ or cleared (not recorded which).

Of note for this clone: The sequenced fragment ends 3 residues before the CDR3 boundary, so the rest is inferred from the germline J gene. The J gene is TRBJ1-1, the V gene TRBV6-2 or TRBV6-3; unclear D gene. Between the trimmed V and J ends, which lost 2 bases and 5 bases, there was a span of 12 bases. The CDR3 is made up of 14 amino acids. Germline CDR1 is MNHEY and CDR2 is SVGEGT. The sequenced part of the CDR3 DNA is TGTGCCAGCAGTTACCAGACCAGGAGGACTGAA. It yields the protein CASSYQTRRTE. The entire CDR3 is CASSYQTRRTEAFF.

The CDR3 loop reads CASSSTGGATGELFF. Incomplete CDR3 DNA: TGTGCCAGCTCATCGACAGGGGGAGCAACCGGGGAG. This rearrangement joins TRBV18 to TRBJ2-2, with 9 bases lining up with TRBD1. The read stops 3 residues short of the end of the CDR3; the missing end is completed from the germline J gene. The CDR3 extends over 15 amino acids. Per the germline V gene, CDR1 is KGHSH and CDR2 is LQKENI. V shed 5 bases and J 5 bases; nucleotides not matched to a gene: 6.

Comment on this clone: The observed sequence ends 3 residues before the CDR3 terminus, with the missing tail filled in from the germline J gene. V is TRBV7-3 and J is TRBJ2-1; no definite D call. The V gene's germline CDR1 is SGHTA and CDR2 FQGTGA. V was pared by 2 bases and J by 1 base, with 9 bases between. The CDR3 covers 15 residues. The part of the CDR3 DNA that was read is TGTGCCAGCAGCTTAGGGCCGAGATCCTACAATGAG. Encoded protein: CASSLGPRSYNE. The entire CDR3 is CASSLGPRSYNEQFF.

Comment on this clone: One junction end disagrees with the germline gene, perhaps due to a read error. The CDR3 is cut off 3 residues early in the read; its end comes from the germline J gene. V gene TRBV4-2 combines with J gene TRBJ1-1, with unresolved D. Looked up from germline, CDR1 is LGHNA and CDR2 is YNFKEQ. The CDR3 runs to 13 residues. The CDR3 loop is CASSQDRGVQAFF. The part of the CDR3 DNA that was read is TGCGCCAGCAGCCAAGATCGCGGGGTTCAA.

Note on this clone: The read gets to within 3 residues of the CDR3 end, and the germline J gene fills in the rest. The chain joins TRBV6-2 or TRBV6-3 to TRBJ2-1; 8 nucleotides match TRBD1. Trimming cost V 5 bases and J 3 bases; bases outside gene matches: 6. CDR1 is MNHEY and CDR2 is SVGEGT in the germline V gene. The CDR3 spans 15 residues. CDR3 DNA (partial): TGTGCCAGCAGTCATCGGGACAGGATCTACAATGAG. Residues: CASSHRDRIYNE. The CDR3 as a whole reads CASSHRDRIYNEQFF.

Worth noting for this clone: The sequence runs out 3 residues before the end of the CDR3; the remainder is reconstructed from the germline J gene. The V gene is TRBV29-1, the J gene TRBJ2-7; 9 bases are a match to TRBD1. CDR3 length equals 13 residues. Germline trimming cut 4 bases from V and 3 bases from J; bases unmatched to any gene: 4. In germline, CDR1 is SQVTM, CDR2 ANQGSEA. The CDR3: CSVGSGQGYEQYF. The CDR3 DNA, read in part, is TGCAGCGTTGGTTCGGGACAGGGCTACGAG.